These T cell receptor beta chains were read from a single sample in a study of naive and memory T cell subsets. Using its own MiXCR run on the UMI-ligation and nested PCR reads, TCRdb lists one record per CDR3 protein. Here the sample spans tens of thousands of distinct CDR3 sequences, over 9% being singletons. The material sequenced was naive CD4+ T cells from blood. The receptors originated from a human donor in good health. Both conserved end residues are part of each CDR3. The D gene is left open where the match is weak. Size is omitted from some rows. Given values are once, few, many or a class for expanded clones.

size: many; J: TRBJ1-1; V: TRBV29-1; D: -; DNA: TGCAGCGTTGTCGGTTCAGGGAACACTGAAGCTTTCTTT; CDR3: CSVVGSGNTEAFF
size: many; J: TRBJ1-2; V: TRBV7-9; D: -; DNA: TGTGCCAGCAGCCGGACAAGTCAGGATGGCTACACCTTC; CDR3: CASSRTSQDGYTF
size: few; J: TRBJ1-1; V: TRBV30; D: TRBD1; DNA: TGTGCCTGGAGTGGGGGCGGACAGGGAGGTACTGAAGCTTTCTTT; CDR3: CAWSGGGQGGTEAFF
size: many; J: TRBJ2-3; V: TRBV4-3; D: -; DNA: TGCGCCAGCAGCCAGTTAGCTAGGACAGATACGCAGTATTTT; CDR3: CASSQLARTDTQYF
size: many; J: TRBJ2-1; V: TRBV20-1; D: TRBD2; DNA: TGCAGTGCTAGACCCGGGGGGGGCTCGGCGGTAAACTACAATGAGCAGTTCTTC; CDR3: CSARPGGGSAVNYNEQFF
size: few; J: TRBJ2-7; V: TRBV4-3; D: -; DNA: TGCGCCAGCAGCCACGCTACCGGGACCGGCGAATCAGAGCAGTACTTC; CDR3: CASSHATGTGESEQYF
size: -; J: TRBJ1-6; V: TRBV5-1; D: TRBD1; DNA: TGCGCCAGCAGCTTGATCACAGGGGTCTATAATTCACCCCTCCACTTT; CDR3: CASSLITGVYNSPLHF
size: few; J: TRBJ2-7; V: TRBV18; D: TRBD2; DNA: TGTGCCAGCTCGCCAAGACTAGCGGGAGGCTCCTACGAGCAGTACTTC; CDR3: CASSPRLAGGSYEQYF
size: -; J: TRBJ2-1; V: TRBV15; D: -; DNA: TGTGCCACCAGCAGAGCCCCCCTGGACAGACCTAACTTC; CDR3: CATSRAPLDRPNF
size: few; J: TRBJ2-7; V: TRBV20-1; D: TRBD1; DNA: TGCAGTGTCCTGGACAGGGATCACTACGAGCAGTACTTC; CDR3: CSVLDRDHYEQYF
size: few; J: TRBJ2-3; V: TRBV7-2; D: TRBD2; DNA: TGTGCCAGCAGCTTGGTGGCGGGAGACACAGATACGCAGTATTTT; CDR3: CASSLVAGDTDTQYF
size: few; J: TRBJ2-3; V: TRBV2; D: -; DNA: TGTGCCAGCAGTGCGATGCGGGGAGATACGCAGTATTTT; CDR3: CASSAMRGDTQYF
size: -; J: TRBJ1-2; V: TRBV7-2; D: -; DNA: TGTGCCAGCAGCCTCCCCCCCATGAAATATGGCTACACCTTC; CDR3: CASSLPPMKYGYTF
size: few; J: TRBJ1-6; V: TRBV6-2/TRBV6-3; D: TRBD1; DNA: TGTGCCAGCAGCAGACAGGGTAATTCACCCCTCCACTTT; CDR3: CASSRQGNSPLHF
size: many; J: TRBJ2-7; V: TRBV12-3/TRBV12-4; D: -; DNA: TGTGCCAGCAGTCGGACAGACGAGCAGTACTTC; CDR3: CASSRTDEQYF
size: -; J: TRBJ2-3; V: TRBV12-3/TRBV12-4; D: TRBD1; DNA: TGTGCCAGCAGACCAACCCACGACAGGGGGCGCCGCACAGATACGCAGTATTTT; CDR3: CASRPTHDRGRRTDTQYF
size: few; J: TRBJ2-6; V: TRBV27; D: TRBD2; DNA: TGTGCCAGCAGCTTTGCGGGACTAGCGGGATCTGGGGCCAACGTCCTGACTTTC; CDR3: CASSFAGLAGSGANVLTF